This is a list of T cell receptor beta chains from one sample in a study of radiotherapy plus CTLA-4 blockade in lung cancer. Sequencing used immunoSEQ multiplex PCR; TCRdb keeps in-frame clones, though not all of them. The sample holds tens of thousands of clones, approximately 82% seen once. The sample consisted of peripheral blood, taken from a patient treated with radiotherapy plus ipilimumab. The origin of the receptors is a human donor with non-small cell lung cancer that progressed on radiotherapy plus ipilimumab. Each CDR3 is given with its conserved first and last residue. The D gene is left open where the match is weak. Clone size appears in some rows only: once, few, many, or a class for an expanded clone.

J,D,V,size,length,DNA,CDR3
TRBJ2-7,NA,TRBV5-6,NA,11,TGTGCCAGCAGCTTGGGGTACGAGCAGTACTTC,CASSLGYEQYF
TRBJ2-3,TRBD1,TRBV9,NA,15,TGTGCCAGCAGCGCGACAGGGTACCCCACAGATACGCAGTATTTT,CASSATGYPTDTQYF
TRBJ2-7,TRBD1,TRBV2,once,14,TGTGCCAGCAGTGAGACAGGGGTATCCTACGAGCAGTACTTC,CASSETGVSYEQYF
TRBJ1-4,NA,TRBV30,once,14,TGTGCCTGGAGTGTAGTGGGTCGTAATGAAAAACTGTTTTTT,CAWSVVGRNEKLFF
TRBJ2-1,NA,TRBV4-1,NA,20,TGCGCCAGCAGCCAAGACAGGAGTGTGTCCCGGGACCGGAAAAGCTATGAGCAGTTCTTC,CASSQDRSVSRDRKSYEQFF
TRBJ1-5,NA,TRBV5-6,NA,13,TGTGCCAGCAGCTTGGCCAGGGGACAGCCCCAGCATTTT,CASSLARGQPQHF
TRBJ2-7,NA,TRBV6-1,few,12,TGTGCCAGCAGCGCCGTCTCCTACGAGCAGTACTTC,CASSAVSYEQYF
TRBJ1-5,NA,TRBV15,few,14,TGTGCCACCAGCAGAGAACGGACGCTATCGCCCCAGCATTTT,CATSRERTLSPQHF
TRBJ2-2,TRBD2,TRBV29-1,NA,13,TGCAGCGGGGGGGACTACCTAACCGGGGAGCTGTTTTTT,CSGGDYLTGELFF
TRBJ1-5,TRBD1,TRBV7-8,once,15,TGTGCCAGCAGCTTAGGAGGGACAGGGAGTCAGCCCCAGCATTTT,CASSLGGTGSQPQHF
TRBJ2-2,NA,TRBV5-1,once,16,TGCGCCAGCAGCTCGCTTAGCGGAGAGGGGACCGGGGAGCTGTTTTTT,CASSSLSGEGTGELFF
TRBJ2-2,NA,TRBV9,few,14,TGTGCCAGCAGCGTATCGTTCCGAACCGGGGAGCTGTTTTTT,CASSVSFRTGELFF
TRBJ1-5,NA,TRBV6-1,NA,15,TGTGCCAGCACCGAAGGCGTTCTCAGCAATCAGCCCCAGCATTTT,CASTEGVLSNQPQHF
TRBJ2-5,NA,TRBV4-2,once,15,TGTGCCAGCAGCCAAGCAGGGGAGTTCGAGAAGACCCAGTACTTC,CASSQAGEFEKTQYF
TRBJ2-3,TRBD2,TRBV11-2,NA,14,TGTGCCAGCAGCTCTGGACTAGAAACAGATACGCAGTATTTT,CASSSGLETDTQYF
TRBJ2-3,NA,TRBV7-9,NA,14,TGTGCCAGCAGCTCCAATCGGGGCGTAGATACGCAGTATTTT,CASSSNRGVDTQYF
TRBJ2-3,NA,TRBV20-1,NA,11,TGCAGTTCGACCCGCACAGATACGCAGTATTTT,CSSTRTDTQYF
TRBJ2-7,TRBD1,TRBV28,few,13,TGTGCCAGCAGTAGAGGACAGGGCCACGAGCAGTACTTC,CASSRGQGHEQYF
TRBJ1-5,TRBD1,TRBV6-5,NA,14,TGTGCCAGCAGTCCCGGGACAGGCAATCAGCCCCAGCATTTT,CASSPGTGNQPQHF
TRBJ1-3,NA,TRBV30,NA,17,TGTGCCTGGAGGGCGACCAGGGCGTTGTCGGCTGGAAACACCATATATTTT,CAWRATRALSAGNTIYF
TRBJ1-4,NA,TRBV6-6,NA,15,TGTGCCAGCAGTTACGGGATGGCAGGAAATGAAAAACTGTTTTTT,CASSYGMAGNEKLFF
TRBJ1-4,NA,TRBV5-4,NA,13,TGTGCCAGCAGCTTGGGGGTCGGCGAAAAACTGTTTTTT,CASSLGVGEKLFF
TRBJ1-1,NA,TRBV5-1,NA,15,TGCGCCAGCAGCTTGGCCCCATACAAGAACACTGAAGCTTTCTTT,CASSLAPYKNTEAFF
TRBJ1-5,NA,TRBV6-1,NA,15,TGTGCCAGCAGTGAAGCGGGGTCCCCGAATCAGCCCCAGCATTTT,CASSEAGSPNQPQHF
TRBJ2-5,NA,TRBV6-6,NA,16,TGTGCCAGCAGTTCCGCCCCGCGGGTGACTACAGAGACCCAGTACTTC,CASSSAPRVTTETQYF
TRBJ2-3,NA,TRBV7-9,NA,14,TGTGCCAGCAGCCAGGACCGCCGCACAGATACGCAGTATTTT,CASSQDRRTDTQYF
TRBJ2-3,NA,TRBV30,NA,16,TGTGCCTGGAGTGTACGTGGCCGGGTAAACACAGATACGCAGTATTTT,CAWSVRGRVNTDTQYF
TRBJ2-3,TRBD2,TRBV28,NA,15,TGTGCCAGCAGTGAGGCTAGCGGCCTCACAGATACGCAGTATTTT,CASSEASGLTDTQYF
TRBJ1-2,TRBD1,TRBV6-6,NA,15,TGTGCCAGCAGTTACTCGAGGGCAGGGGGCTTTGGCTACACCTTC,CASSYSRAGGFGYTF
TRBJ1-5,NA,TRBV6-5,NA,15,TGTGCCAGCAGCCTCGGGGGGTCAGGGAATCAGCCCCAGCATTTT,CASSLGGSGNQPQHF
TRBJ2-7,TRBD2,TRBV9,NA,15,TGTGCCAGCAGCGTAGGGCCTAGCGGATCCTACGAGCAGTACTTC,CASSVGPSGSYEQYF
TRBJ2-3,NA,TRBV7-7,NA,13,TGTGCTAGCAGCTTACTATACACAGATACGCAGTATTTT,CASSLLYTDTQYF
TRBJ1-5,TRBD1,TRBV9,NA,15,TGTGCCAGCAGCGCGGGACAGGGGGCCTTTCAGCCCCAGCATTTT,CASSAGQGAFQPQHF
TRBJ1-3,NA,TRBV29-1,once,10,TGCAGCGTTTTGGGAAACACCATATATTTT,CSVLGNTIYF
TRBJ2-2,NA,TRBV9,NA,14,TGTGCCAGCAGCCTAACCCAGGGGAAAGGGGAGCTGTTTTTT,CASSLTQGKGELFF
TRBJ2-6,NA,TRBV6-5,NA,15,TGTGCCAGCAGACCCGACAGCTCTGGGGCCAACGTCCTGACTTTC,CASRPDSSGANVLTF
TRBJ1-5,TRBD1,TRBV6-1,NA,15,TGTGCCAGCAGGAGACAGGGAGAGGGCAATCAGCCCCAGCATTTT,CASRRQGEGNQPQHF
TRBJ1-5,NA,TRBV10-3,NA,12,TGTGCCATCAGTGCTGGGAATCAGCCCCAGCATTTT,CAISAGNQPQHF
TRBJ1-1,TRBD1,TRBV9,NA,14,TGTGCCAGCAGCGCAAAGACAGGGGTGACTGAAGCTTTCTTT,CASSAKTGVTEAFF
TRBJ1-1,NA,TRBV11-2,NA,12,TGTGCCAGCACCCCCAGGAACACTGAAGCTTTCTTT,CASTPRNTEAFF
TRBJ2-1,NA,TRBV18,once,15,TGTGCCAGCTCTGGAGCGGACCGCTCCTACAATGAGCAGTTCTTC,CASSGADRSYNEQFF
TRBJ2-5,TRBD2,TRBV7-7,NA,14,TGTGCTAGCAGCTTACTAGCGTTCCAAGAGACCCAGTACTTC,CASSLLAFQETQYF
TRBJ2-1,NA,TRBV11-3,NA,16,TGTGCCAGCAGCTTAGGTGGAGGGATCCTTTCTAATGAGCAGTTCTTC,CASSLGGGILSNEQFF
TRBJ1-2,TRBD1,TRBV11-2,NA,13,TGTGCCAGCAGACCTACAGGGGAGGAGGGCTACACCTTC,CASRPTGEEGYTF